The source of this TCR beta chain is a study of glioma-infiltrating T cells (dated by TCRdb to between 2015 and 2016). About the full investigation: Sequencing of TCR alpha- and beta-chain repertoires was performed on glioma tissue, on non-neoplastic brain tissue, and on matched peripheral blood mononuclear cells. To measure how far tissue and blood T-cell populations diverged, each tissue-infiltrating repertoire was compared against the peripheral blood repertoire of the same patient. The paired cohort comprised three low-grade glioma patients, 8 or 9 primary glioblastoma patients and three non-glioma patients contributing non-neoplastic brain tissue.

CDR1 and CDR2, per the germline V gene, are MGHRA and YSYEKL. Compared with germline, V lacks 0 bases and J lacks 7 bases; bases without a gene match: 7. From cysteine to phenylalanine, the CDR3 is 16 amino acids long. Just the 48-base CDR3 DNA is kept, in frame starting at base 1. The iRepertoire nested amplicon-rescue multiplex PCR (arm-PCR) platform was used to amplify TCR alpha and beta CDR3 regions from RNA. For one-step reverse transcription and amplification, roughly 100-450 ng of tissue mRNA or PBMC total RNA was used as input. Following bead purification, Illumina adapters were added by a secondary multiplex PCR, and the libraries were gel-purified between 200 and 400 bp. Demultiplexing relied on internal 6-nucleotide barcodes carried by the libraries. Libraries were sequenced on an Illumina MiSeq with 2x220 or 2x250 nucleotide paired-end reads. The original pipeline was this. Paired reads were merged with FLASH 1.2.11 and aligned to the GRCh37 human genome with BWA-MEM before extracting TRA and TRB reads. An IMGT-derived reference of cassette sequences and CDR3 motifs, with pseudogenes included, was used for V and J assignment. Reads were translated in three frames, and productive CDR3s were defined by a C…FGXG motif without stop codons. Clonotypes were defined as unique combinations of V-J cassette pair and CDR3 amino acid sequence. Reads were filtered by Hamming distance, with the threshold set by the sequence error rate of each sample in mapped regions. Using fastp trimming at Q25 and MiXCR clonotype assembly, TCRdb reanalyzed the public sequencing data and kept in-frame beta chains. Each record represents a unique CDR3 protein, reported with the most common genes and DNA among its rows. TCRdb's processing, not the authors' own work, is the source of the V and J calls. Here the sample has around 150,000 distinct CDR3 sequences; roughly 43% occur a single time. The ten top clones hold 20% to 25% of the sample.

What the study reported, not specific to this receptor: Group comparisons rested on small numbers: three non-neoplastic, three low-grade glioma and several glioblastoma patients. Only a very small number of CDR3 sequences turned up in both tissue and blood, a result put down to high CDR3 diversity combined with limited sampling. VJ-independent divergence between tissue and blood was lower than expected in non-neoplastic patients but higher than expected in all gliomas, particularly low-grade gliomas.

A few counts support this clonotype. Its antigen has not been determined. Base qualities were left out, and no much larger clone turns up one base away. The chain is assembled from TRBV4-1 and TRBJ2-3, with TRBD2 identical over 10 junction bases. Input material: glioma tissue, nonneoplastic brain tissue, or PBMCs (not recorded which). This sequence was found in a human donor with low-grade glioma or glioblastoma, undergoing nonglioma brain surgery, or in good health (not recorded which). CDR3 region: CASSQDIGLAANTQYF. Read as DNA, the sequence is TGCGCCAGCAGCCAAGATATCGGACTAGCGGCAAATACGCAGTATTTT.